These 4 T cell receptor beta chains came from one sample sequenced in a study of cytomegalovirus exposure and HLA in healthy donors. Primers included in the PCR were 60 Vbeta and 13 Jbeta primers. Here immunoSEQ multiplex PCR was the method, and the copy in TCRdb shows in-frame clones only, minus some. The sample includes about 140,000 clones, approximately 79% of them seen just once. Specimen: PBMCs. These receptors all come from a man between 18 and 29 years old in good health and CMV-seronegative.

The chain recombines TRBV15 with TRBJ2-1, with D unclear. V was clipped by 0 bases and J by 0 bases, with 6 bases between them. Germline CDR1 and CDR2: LNHNV and YYDKDF (reference sequence). The CDR3 consists of 15 residues. CDR3 nucleotides: TGTGCCACCAGCAGAGACGGTCACTCCTACAATGAGCAGTTCTTC. Translation gives CATSRDGHSYNEQFF.

Concerning this clone: The junction departs from the called germline gene at one end, perhaps through a read error. V is TRBV7-9 and J is TRBJ1-2; 10 bases match TRBD1. This CDR3 has 14 amino acids. From germline, CDR1 is SEHNR and CDR2 FQNEAQ (reference sequence). The CDR3 sequence is CSSSLMGQGYGYTF. The CDR3 DNA reads TGTTCCAGCAGCTTAATGGGACAGGGGTATGGCTACACCTTC.

In this sample, this clone turned up a few times. The J gene is TRBJ2-3, the V gene TRBV20-1, with 9 bases that match TRBD1. CDR1 is DFQATT, CDR2 SNEGSKA, per germline (reference sequence). This CDR3 has 11 residues. V lost 6 bases and J lost 14; bases outside the gene matches: 9. For the CDR3, the DNA is TGCAGTGCCCCAACAGGGGGCCCTTGGTATTTT. It is translated as CSAPTGGPWYF.

The CDR3: CASQDRNQETQYF. CDR3 DNA: TGTGCCAGCCAAGACAGAAATCAAGAGACCCAGTACTTC. This chain links TRBV7-9 with TRBJ2-5, with a possible D match to TRBD1 (5 bases). This CDR3 contains 13 residues. V dropped 8 bases and J dropped 2 bases, with 12 bases sitting between them. Germline lookup yields CDR1 SEHNR and CDR2 FQNEAQ (reference sequence). Together with reference TRBV7-9 and TRBJ2-5, the CDR3 gives the full variable domain: DTGVSQNPRHKITKRGQNVTFRCDPISEHNRLYWYRQTLGQGPEFLTYFQNEAQLEKSRLLSDRFSAERPKGSFSTLEIQRTEQGDSAMYLCASQDRNQETQYFGPGTRLLVL.